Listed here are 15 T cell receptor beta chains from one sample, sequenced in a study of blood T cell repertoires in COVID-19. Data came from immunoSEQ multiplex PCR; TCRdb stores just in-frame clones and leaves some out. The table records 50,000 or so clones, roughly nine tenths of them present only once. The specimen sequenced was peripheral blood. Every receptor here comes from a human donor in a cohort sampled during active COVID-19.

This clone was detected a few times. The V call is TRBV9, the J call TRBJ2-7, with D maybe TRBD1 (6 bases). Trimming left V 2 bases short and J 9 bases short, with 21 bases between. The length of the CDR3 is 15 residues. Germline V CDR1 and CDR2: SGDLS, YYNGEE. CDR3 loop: CASSVATGLSGGQYF. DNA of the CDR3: TGTGCCAGCAGCGTGGCGACAGGTCTGAGTGGAGGGCAGTACTTC. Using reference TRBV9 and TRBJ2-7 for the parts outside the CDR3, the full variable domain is DSGVTQTPKHLITATGQRVTLRCSPRSGDLSVYWYQQSLDQGLQFLIQYYNGEERAKGNILERFSAQQFPDLHSELNLSSLELGDSALYFCASSVATGLSGGQYFGPGTRLTVT.

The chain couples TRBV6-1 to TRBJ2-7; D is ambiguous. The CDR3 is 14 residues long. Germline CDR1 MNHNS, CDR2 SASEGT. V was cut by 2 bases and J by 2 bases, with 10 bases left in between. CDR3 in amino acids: CASSELSFTYEQYF. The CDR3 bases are TGTGCCAGCAGTGAACTAAGTTTTACCTACGAGCAGTACTTC.

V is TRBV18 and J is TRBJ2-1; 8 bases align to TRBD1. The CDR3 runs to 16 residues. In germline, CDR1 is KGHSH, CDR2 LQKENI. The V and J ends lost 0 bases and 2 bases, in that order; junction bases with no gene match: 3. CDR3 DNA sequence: TGTGCCAGCTCACCACCGACAGGGGCTACCTACAATGAGCAGTTCTTC. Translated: CASSPPTGATYNEQFF.

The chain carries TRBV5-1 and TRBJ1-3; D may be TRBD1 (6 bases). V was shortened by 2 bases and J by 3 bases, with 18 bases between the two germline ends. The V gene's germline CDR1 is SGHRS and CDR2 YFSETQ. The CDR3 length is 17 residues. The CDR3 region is CASSLSPGGGSGNTIYF. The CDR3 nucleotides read TGCGCCAGCAGCTTATCCCCTGGGGGGGGCAGTGGAAACACCATATATTTT.

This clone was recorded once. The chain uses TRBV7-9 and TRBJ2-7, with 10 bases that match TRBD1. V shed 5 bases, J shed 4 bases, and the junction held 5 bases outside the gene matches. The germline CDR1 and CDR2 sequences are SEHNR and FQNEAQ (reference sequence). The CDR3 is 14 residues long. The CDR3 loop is CASSGGQGRYEQYF. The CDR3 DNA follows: TGTGCCAGCAGCGGGGGACAGGGGAGGTACGAGCAGTACTTC.

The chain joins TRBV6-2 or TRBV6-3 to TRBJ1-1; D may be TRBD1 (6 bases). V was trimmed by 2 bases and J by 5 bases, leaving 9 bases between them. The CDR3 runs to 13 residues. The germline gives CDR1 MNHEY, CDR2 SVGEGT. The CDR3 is CASSYRDITEAFF. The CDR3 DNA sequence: TGTGCCAGCAGTTACCGGGACATAACTGAAGCTTTCTTT.

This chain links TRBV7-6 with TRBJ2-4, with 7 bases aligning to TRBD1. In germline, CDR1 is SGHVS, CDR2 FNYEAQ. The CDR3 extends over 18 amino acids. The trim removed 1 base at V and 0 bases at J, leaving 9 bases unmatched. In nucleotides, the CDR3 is TGTGCCAGCAGCTTAGGGGTCGCGACAGGGACAGCCAAAAACATTCAGTACTTC. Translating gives CASSLGVATGTAKNIQYF.

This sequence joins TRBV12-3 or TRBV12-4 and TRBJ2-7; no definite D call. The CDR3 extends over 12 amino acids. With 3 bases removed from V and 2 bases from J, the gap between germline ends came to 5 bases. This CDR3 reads CASSFTAYEQYF. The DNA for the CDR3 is TGTGCCAGCAGTTTTACGGCCTACGAGCAGTACTTC.

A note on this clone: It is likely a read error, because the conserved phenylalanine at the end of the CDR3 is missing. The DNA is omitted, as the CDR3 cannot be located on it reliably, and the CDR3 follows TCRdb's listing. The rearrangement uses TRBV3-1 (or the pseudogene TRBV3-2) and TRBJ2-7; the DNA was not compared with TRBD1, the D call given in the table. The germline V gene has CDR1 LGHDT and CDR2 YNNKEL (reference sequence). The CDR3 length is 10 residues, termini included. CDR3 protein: CASSQDDIEA.

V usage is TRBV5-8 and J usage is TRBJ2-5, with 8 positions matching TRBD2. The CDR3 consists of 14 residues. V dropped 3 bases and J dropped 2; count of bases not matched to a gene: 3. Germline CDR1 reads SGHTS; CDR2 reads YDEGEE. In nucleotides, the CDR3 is TGTGCCAGCAGCTCCGGGGGGGCACAAGAGACCCAGTACTTC. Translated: CASSSGGAQETQYF.

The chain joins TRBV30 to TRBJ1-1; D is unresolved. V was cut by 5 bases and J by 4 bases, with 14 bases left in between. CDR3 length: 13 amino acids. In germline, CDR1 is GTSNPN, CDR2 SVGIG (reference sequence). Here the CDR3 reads CAWVSSGSTEAFF. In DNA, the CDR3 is TGTGCCTGGGTAAGTTCAGGATCCACTGAAGCTTTCTTT.

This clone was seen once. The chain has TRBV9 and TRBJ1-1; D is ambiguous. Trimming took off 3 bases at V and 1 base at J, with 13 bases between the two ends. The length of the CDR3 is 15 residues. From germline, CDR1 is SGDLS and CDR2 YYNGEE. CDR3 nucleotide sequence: TGTGCCAGCAGCGGGGAGCCGTCTGGGAACACTGAAGCTTTCTTT. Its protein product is CASSGEPSGNTEAFF.

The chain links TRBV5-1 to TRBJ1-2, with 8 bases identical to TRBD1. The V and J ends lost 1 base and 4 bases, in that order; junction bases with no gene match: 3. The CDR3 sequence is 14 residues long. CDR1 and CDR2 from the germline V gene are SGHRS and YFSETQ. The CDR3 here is CASSLTGGTYGYTF. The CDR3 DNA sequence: TGCGCCAGCAGCTTGACAGGGGGGACCTATGGCTACACCTTC.

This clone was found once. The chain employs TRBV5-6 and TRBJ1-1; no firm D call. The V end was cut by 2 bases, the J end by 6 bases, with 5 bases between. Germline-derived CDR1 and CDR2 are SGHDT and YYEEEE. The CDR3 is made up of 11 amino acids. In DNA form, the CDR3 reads TGTGCCAGCAGCTTAGAGGCTGAAGCTTTCTTT. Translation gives CASSLEAEAFF. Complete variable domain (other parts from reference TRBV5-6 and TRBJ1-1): DAGVTQSPTHLIKTRGQQVTLRCSPKSGHDTVSWYQQALGQGPQFIFQYYEEEERQRGNFPDRFSGHQFPNYSSELNVNALLLGDSALYLCASSLEAEAFFGQGTRLTVV.

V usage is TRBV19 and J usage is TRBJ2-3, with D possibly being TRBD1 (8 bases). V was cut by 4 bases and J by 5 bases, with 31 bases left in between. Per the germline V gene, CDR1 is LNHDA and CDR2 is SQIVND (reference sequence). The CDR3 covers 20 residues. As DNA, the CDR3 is TGTGCCAGTAGTACTAGGACAGGGTCGAATAGGCGGGAGATTTTAGATACGCAGTATTTT. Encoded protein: CASSTRTGSNRREILDTQYF.